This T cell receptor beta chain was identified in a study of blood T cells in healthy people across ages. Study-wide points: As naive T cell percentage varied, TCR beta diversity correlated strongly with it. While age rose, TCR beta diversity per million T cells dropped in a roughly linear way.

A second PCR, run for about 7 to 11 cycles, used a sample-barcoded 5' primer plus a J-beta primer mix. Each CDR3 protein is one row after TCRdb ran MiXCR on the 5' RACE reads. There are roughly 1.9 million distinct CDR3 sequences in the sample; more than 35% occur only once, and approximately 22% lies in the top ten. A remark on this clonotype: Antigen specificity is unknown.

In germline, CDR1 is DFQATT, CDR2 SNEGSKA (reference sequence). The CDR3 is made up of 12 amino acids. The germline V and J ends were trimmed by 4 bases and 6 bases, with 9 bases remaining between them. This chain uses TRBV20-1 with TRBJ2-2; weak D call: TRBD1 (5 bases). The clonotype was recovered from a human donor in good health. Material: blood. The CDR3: CSAIREPGELFF. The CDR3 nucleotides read TGCAGTGCTATCAGGGAACCCGGGGAGCTGTTTTTT.